This T cell receptor beta chain derives from a study of cytotoxic CD8 clonotypes in ibrutinib-treated CLL. Whole-study results and caveats: The study found baseline clonality above age-matched healthy donors, tracking circulating CD8+ T-cell counts.

V was cut by 4 bases and J by 8 bases, with 13 bases left in between. Looked up from germline, CDR1 is SGHRS and CDR2 is YFSETQ. CDR3 length: 14 residues. As to this clone: Its matching antigen is unknown.

The assay was immunoSEQ multiplex PCR, and TCRdb's table has in-frame clones only and misses some. The profile shows roughly 170,000 clones, about four fifths of them singletons. The TCR originated in a human donor with chronic lymphocytic leukemia. The J gene is TRBJ1-6, the V gene TRBV5-1; no clear D. Sequencing used PBMCs, obtained after 24 months of ibrutinib treatment. CDR3: CASSHDKQHSPLHF. In DNA form, the CDR3 reads TGCGCCAGCAGCCACGACAAACAGCATTCACCCCTCCACTTT. The whole variable domain, remainder taken from reference TRBV5-1 and TRBJ1-6, is KAGVTQTPRYLIKTRGQQVTLSCSPISGHRSVSWYQQTPGQGLQFLFEYFSETQRNKGNFPGRFSGRQFSNSRSEMNVSTLELGDSALYLCASSHDKQHSPLHFGNGTRLTVT.